These 31 T cell receptor beta chains were all obtained from the same sample, sequenced in a study of T cells in Graves' hyperthyroidism and ophthalmopathy. TCR beta CDR3 region amplification was performed from RNA transcripts. Primed by the HTBI set, a first-round RT-PCR was run on the TCR CDR3. TCRdb re-derived calls from the multiplex PCR reads in MiXCR, one entry per CDR3 protein. This table has some 560,000 distinct CDR3 sequences, around 16% appearing once. The sequenced sample consisted of blood. The receptors were sampled from a woman aged 30 to 39 with Graves' hyperthyroidism.

This clonotype was seen repeatedly, ten times or more. This chain uses TRBV3-1 with TRBJ2-5; tentatively, D is TRBD2 (6 bases). Trimming pared 0 bases from V and 5 bases from J, leaving 13 bases between. Germline lookup yields CDR1 LGHDT and CDR2 YNNKEL (reference sequence). The CDR3 is 15 residues long. CDR3 sequence: CASSQDGLALETQYF. For the CDR3, the DNA is TGTGCCAGCAGCCAAGATGGTCTAGCGTTGGAGACCCAGTACTTC.

CDR3 in DNA: TGTGCCAGTACCCGTACGGGACAGGGGGCGTCTAGCGTACCCTACGAGCAGTACTTC. Amino acids: CASTRTGQGASSVPYEQYF. This rearrangement joins TRBV19 to TRBJ2-7, with TRBD1 matching over 12 bases. Germline assignment: CDR1 LNHDA and CDR2 SQIVND (reference sequence). CDR3 length: 19 amino acids. With V trimmed by 7 bases and J by 2 bases, 18 bases remained unmatched.

The CDR3 nucleotides read TGCGCCAGCAGCCAGATACTGTTAGCGGGAAACACCGGGGAGCTGTTTTTT. Protein product: CASSQILLAGNTGELFF. The chain employs TRBV4-3 and TRBJ2-2, with 8 positions matching TRBD2. The germline V gene encodes CDR1 LGHNA and CDR2 YSLEER. The CDR3 is 17 residues long. V lost 3 bases to trimming and J lost 2 bases; unmatched junction nucleotides: 8.

This clonotype has only a few counts. This sequence joins TRBV18 and TRBJ2-7, with 10 bases aligning to TRBD2. Trimming removed 0 bases from V and 4 bases from J; junction bases left unmatched: 3. Germline lookup yields CDR1 KGHSH and CDR2 LQKENI. The CDR3 is made up of 15 amino acids. The CDR3 nucleotides are TGTGCCAGCTCACCACCGTCTAGCGGGAGATACGAGCAGTACTTC. It translates to CASSPPSSGRYEQYF.

This clonotype has a count of ten or more. This chain connects TRBV3-1 to TRBJ1-2; a possible D gene is TRBD1 (6 bases). Germline V gives CDR1 LGHDT, CDR2 YNNKEL (reference sequence). V dropped 4 bases and J dropped 1 base, with 19 bases sitting between them. The CDR3 runs to 17 residues. The CDR3 sequence: CASSRGGGAGSNYGYTF. The CDR3 nucleotides are TGTGCCAGCAGCCGCGGAGGGGGGGCCGGTAGTAACTATGGCTACACCTTC.

The rearrangement joins TRBV24-1 to TRBJ2-1; 10 positions agree with TRBD1. CDR3 length: 17 residues. V lost 0 bases to trimming and J lost 7 bases; unmatched junction nucleotides: 8. Per germline, CDR1 KGHDR and CDR2 SFDVKD. The chain's CDR3 is CATSDLRRTGGLNEQFF. The CDR3 DNA reads TGTGCCACCAGTGATTTGCGGAGGACAGGGGGTCTGAATGAGCAGTTCTTC.

The gene calls are TRBV20-1 and TRBJ2-7, with TRBD2 matching 8 bases. The CDR3 consists of 14 residues. Trimming at V came to 3 bases and at J to 2 bases, leaving 6 bases not matched to a gene. Germline-derived CDR1 and CDR2 are DFQATT and SNEGSKA (reference sequence). The CDR3 loop reads CSASPGTRAYEQYF. The CDR3 region has the DNA TGCAGTGCTAGCCCAGGGACTAGGGCCTACGAGCAGTACTTC.

The V gene is TRBV27, the J gene TRBJ1-1; no definite D call. CDR3 length: 14 residues. V was cut by 6 bases and J by 5 bases, with 16 bases left in between. Germline CDR1 is MNHEY and CDR2 is SMNVEV (reference sequence). The CDR3 coding sequence is TGTGCCAGCAGCCCCCTGGGCAGTTGGACTGAAGCTTTCTTT. It translates to CASSPLGSWTEAFF.

Of note for this clonotype: Being one base from a much bigger clone, this may be a read error. This chain joins TRBV7-2 and TRBJ2-5, with 7 positions matching TRBD2. V lost 2 bases and J lost 10; bases outside the gene matches: 16. The CDR3 extends over 16 amino acids. Germline loops: CDR1 SGHTA, CDR2 FQGNSA. Here the CDR3 DNA reads TGTGCCAGCAGCTTATTCCCGGGACGGGGGGTAGTGCTCCAGTACTTC. This sequence encodes CASSLFPGRGVVLQYF.

The V and J genes are TRBV6-1 and TRBJ2-7; D not resolved. The germline CDR1 and CDR2 sequences are MNHNS and SASEGT. This CDR3 spans 15 amino acids. V dropped 2 bases and J dropped 4 bases, with 15 bases sitting between them. CDR3 region: CASSELQGLRYEQYF. The CDR3 DNA is TGTGCCAGCAGTGAACTCCAAGGCTTGCGGTACGAGCAGTACTTC.

CDR3 DNA sequence: TGTGCCAGCAGCCAAGATCATAGCGGGAGAGGGACCGGGGAGCTGTTTTTT. Residues: CASSQDHSGRGTGELFF. V usage is TRBV3-1 and J usage is TRBJ2-2; 9 bases align to TRBD2. CDR3 length: 17 amino acids. V trimming: 0 bases; J trimming: 5 bases; junction bases outside the gene matches: 7. Germline V gene data show CDR1 as LGHDT and CDR2 as YNNKEL (reference sequence).

This clonotype showed up many times. This chain connects TRBV5-6 to TRBJ2-7, with D tentatively TRBD2 (6 bases). The germline V and J ends were trimmed by 4 bases and 4 bases, with 15 bases remaining between them. CDR1 is SGHDT and CDR2 is YYEEEE in the germline V gene. The CDR3 totals 14 residues. CDR3 coding DNA: TGTGCCAGCAGCGGGACTGCGGAAGTTTACGAGCAGTACTTC. Protein: CASSGTAEVYEQYF.

This clonotype was counted only a few times. The rearrangement uses TRBV14 and TRBJ1-3, with D perhaps matching TRBD1 (6 bases). The germline V and J ends were trimmed by 0 bases and 0 bases, with 15 bases remaining between them. Germline V gene lookup returns CDR1 SGHDN and CDR2 FVKESK. This CDR3 region has 18 residues. This CDR3 reads CASSQDRGFAFSGNTIYF. For the CDR3, the DNA is TGTGCCAGCAGCCAAGACAGGGGATTCGCATTCTCTGGAAACACCATATATTTT.

This clonotype was seen a handful of times. One end of the junction varies from germline; a read error may be responsible. J is TRBJ2-1 and V is TRBV19; 11 nucleotides align to TRBD2. CDR1 is LNHDA, CDR2 SQIVND, per germline (reference sequence). The CDR3 spans 16 residues. CDR3 residues: CASKTSGASSYNEQSF. The DNA of the CDR3 is TGTGCCAGTAAGACTAGCGGGGCCAGCTCCTACAATGAGCAGTCCTTC.

In its sample, this clonotype was seen many times. The chain joins TRBV20-1 to TRBJ2-7; D is unresolved. CDR3 length: 13 amino acids. The V and J ends lost 3 bases and 6 bases respectively, with 15 bases between them. From germline, CDR1 is DFQATT and CDR2 SNEGSKA (reference sequence). The CDR3 sequence: CSASSTGVREQYF. The CDR3 nucleotides are TGCAGTGCTAGTTCGACTGGAGTACGCGAGCAGTACTTC.

In regard to this clonotype: Being one base from a much bigger clone, this may be a read error. The V and J genes are TRBV27 and TRBJ2-3; D remains ambiguous. Trimming removed 10 bases from V and 2 bases from J, with 16 bases in between. Germline CDR1 and CDR2: MNHEY and SMNVEV (reference sequence). The CDR3 has 14 amino acids. The DNA for the CDR3 is TGTGCCAACAAGTTACGACTCCCCACAGATACGCAGTATTTT. This translates into CANKLRLPTDTQYF.

This clonotype has ten or more counts. V usage is TRBV6-2 or TRBV6-3 and J usage is TRBJ2-1; TRBD1 might be the D (5 bases). The CDR3 spans 16 residues. V was clipped by 5 bases and J by 1 base, with 15 bases between them. Germline lookup yields CDR1 MNHEY and CDR2 SVGEGT. The CDR3 spells CASSESPGQSYNEQFF. As DNA, the CDR3 is TGTGCCAGCAGTGAGTCGCCCGGACAATCCTACAATGAGCAGTTCTTC.

The rearrangement uses TRBV6-1 and TRBJ2-5; tentative D call: TRBD1 (8 bases). V was shortened by 6 bases and J by 3 bases, with 11 bases between the two germline ends. Looked up from germline, CDR1 is MNHNS and CDR2 is SASEGT. This CDR3 has 13 residues. The CDR3 DNA reads as TGTGCCAGCAGAGCGGGACAGGAAGAGACCCAGTACTTC. Its protein product is CASRAGQEETQYF.

This clonotype was seen repeatedly, ten times or more. The rearrangement joins TRBV27 to TRBJ2-3; 7 bases line up with TRBD2. Germline CDR1 and CDR2: MNHEY and SMNVEV (reference sequence). V dropped 0 bases and J dropped 2; count of bases not matched to a gene: 14. The CDR3 contains 19 residues. The CDR3 loop is CASSLSAGDLRYSTDTQYF. The DNA for the CDR3 is TGTGCCAGCAGTTTATCGGCGGGAGATCTGCGATACTCCACAGATACGCAGTATTTT.

The chain employs TRBV12-3 or TRBV12-4 and TRBJ2-1, with TRBD2 identical over 8 bases. CDR3 size: 20 residues. Germline trimming cut 5 bases from V and 3 bases from J; bases unmatched to any gene: 21. Written as DNA, the CDR3 is TGTGCCAGCAGTAAAAAACCGGGACTAGGGAAACACCCCCTCTACAATGAGCAGTTCTTC. Protein: CASSKKPGLGKHPLYNEQFF.

At least ten counts were recorded for this clonotype. The chain links TRBV11-2 to TRBJ2-4, with D maybe TRBD1 (6 bases). Germline loops: CDR1 SGHAT, CDR2 FQNNGV. The length of the CDR3 is 13 residues. V dropped 3 bases and J dropped 7 bases, with 10 bases sitting between them. Here the CDR3 DNA reads TGTGCCAGCAGCTTGAACAGGGTTAACATTCAGTACTTC. This translates into CASSLNRVNIQYF.

This clonotype was seen at least ten times. The chain is built from TRBV5-1 and TRBJ2-5, with 8 bases fitting TRBD2. The CDR3 has 15 amino acids. Germline V lookup: CDR1 SGHRS, CDR2 YFSETQ. The V and J ends lost 1 base and 4 bases, in that order; junction bases with no gene match: 6. The CDR3 sequence is CASSLSSGRGETQYF. The CDR3 region has the DNA TGCGCCAGCAGCTTGTCCAGCGGGAGAGGAGAGACCCAGTACTTC.

This clonotype has ten or more counts. This chain connects TRBV10-3 to TRBJ2-7; 7 bases match TRBD2. V trimming: 4 bases; J trimming: 6 bases; junction bases outside the gene matches: 9. There are 14 residues in the CDR3. In germline, CDR1 is ENHRY, CDR2 SYGVKD. This CDR3 reads CAISVGGRAGEQYF. CDR3 coding DNA: TGTGCCATCAGTGTTGGCGGGAGAGCGGGCGAGCAGTACTTC.

In its sample, this clonotype was seen a few times. V usage is TRBV5-1 and J usage is TRBJ2-2, with 8 bases that match TRBD2. CDR3 size: 15 residues. V lost 4 bases and J lost 4; bases outside the gene matches: 6. Looked up from germline, CDR1 is SGHRS and CDR2 is YFSETQ. Written as DNA, the CDR3 is TGCGCCAGCAGCCGTAGCGGGGAGCCCACCGGGGAGCTGTTTTTT. Encoded protein: CASSRSGEPTGELFF. The whole variable domain, filled in from reference TRBV5-1 and TRBJ2-2, reads KAGVTQTPRYLIKTRGQQVTLSCSPISGHRSVSWYQQTPGQGLQFLFEYFSETQRNKGNFPGRFSGRQFSNSRSEMNVSTLELGDSALYLCASSRSGEPTGELFFGEGSRLTVL.

The J gene is TRBJ2-3, the V gene TRBV10-3, with 15 bases aligning to TRBD2. Trimming cost V 2 bases and J 6 bases; bases outside gene matches: 9. This CDR3 contains 18 residues. The germline CDR1 and CDR2 sequences are ENHRY and SYGVKD. The CDR3 loop reads CAISELGTSGRLSDTQYF. DNA for the CDR3: TGTGCCATCAGTGAGCTCGGGACTAGCGGGAGGTTATCCGATACGCAGTATTTT.

V and J are TRBV5-1 and TRBJ1-6; TRBD1 might be the D (6 bases). The V gene lost 1 base and the J gene lost 6 bases, with 11 bases spanning the gap. Per the germline V gene, CDR1 is SGHRS and CDR2 is YFSETQ. This CDR3 contains 15 residues. The CDR3 DNA reads as TGCGCCAGCAGCTTGCAGGGGACCTTTAATTCACCCCTCCACTTT. Protein sequence: CASSLQGTFNSPLHF.

The chain combines TRBV7-3 with TRBJ1-1; D gene unclear. Trimming cost V 5 bases and J 5 bases, with 21 bases left between them. The CDR3 sequence is 16 residues long. Germline V CDR1 and CDR2: SGHTA, FQGTGA. In DNA form, the CDR3 reads TGTGCCAGCAGCCCCCTCCCCCGCGGGGAAAGTACTGAAGCTTTCTTT. Protein product: CASSPLPRGESTEAFF.

V gene TRBV29-1 combines with J gene TRBJ1-1; D is unclear. CDR1 is SQVTM and CDR2 is ANQGSEA in the germline V gene. This CDR3 is 11 amino acids long. V gave up 3 bases and J gave up 1 base, with 3 bases separating them. CDR3 in amino acids: CSVEENTEAFF. The CDR3 nucleotides are TGCAGCGTTGAGGAGAACACTGAAGCTTTCTTT.

This clonotype showed up many times. This sequence joins TRBV29-1 and TRBJ2-7; TRBD1 might be the D (5 bases). Germline V gene sequence: CDR1 SQVTM, CDR2 ANQGSEA. This CDR3 has 14 residues. The V gene lost 5 bases and the J gene lost 3 bases, with 17 bases spanning the gap. The DNA of the CDR3 is TGCAGCGTTCCATCAGGGCCCCCTTTCTACGAGCAGTACTTC. Amino acid sequence: CSVPSGPPFYEQYF.

This clonotype was counted only a few times. With a much larger clone just one base away, this may be a read error. J is TRBJ2-1 and V is TRBV5-4, with 7 nucleotides matching TRBD2. The V gene's germline CDR1 is SGHNT and CDR2 YYREEE (reference sequence). CDR3 length equals 16 residues. Here the CDR3 DNA reads TGTGCCAGCAGCTTCCTTGGCGGGAGCTCCTACAATGAGCAGTCCTTC. Residues: CASSFLGGSSYNEQSF.

This clonotype was recorded a few times. The rearrangement links TRBV29-1 to TRBJ2-1; D not certain. The ends were cut back, 2 bases at V and 7 bases at J, with 9 bases in the middle. Germline V lookup: CDR1 SQVTM, CDR2 ANQGSEA. The CDR3 extends over 12 amino acids. The CDR3, as DNA: TGCAGCGTTGAACTAGTGGGGAATGAGCAGTTCTTC. Protein sequence: CSVELVGNEQFF.